This T cell receptor (beta chain) was profiled in a study of blood T cell repertoires in COVID-19. At the level of the study: Both acute and convalescent COVID-19 samples were obtained from the United States, Italy and Spain. T cells, B-cell-depleted T cells, or PBMCs provided the cDNA or gDNA that served as material.

Losses at the gene ends were 1 base for V and 8 bases for J; bases not matched to a gene: 17. Germline V CDR1 and CDR2: LGHNA, YNFKEQ. CDR3 length equals 19 residues. Methods used by the authors: Reference gene primer amplification gave nucleated cell count estimates. This table comes from immunoSEQ multiplex PCR, and its TCRdb copy is limited to in-frame clones, with some not included. V and J calls and clone size follow that table, whereas D and trimming were derived from the DNA. This table holds more than 200,000 clones, approximately 78% found once. The TCR was taken from an elderly woman with acute or convalescent COVID-19. The rearrangement joins TRBV4-2 to TRBJ1-4, with TRBD1 matching 9 bases. The sequenced material came from peripheral blood. DNA for the CDR3: TGTGCCAGCAGCCAAGGGGCGGTCGGGGGACAGGGCTTATGGGAAAAACTGTTTTTT. This translates into CASSQGAVGGQGLWEKLFF.